Listed below are T cell receptor beta chains from one sample, sequenced in a study of blood T cells in healthy people across ages. TCRdb reanalysed the 5' RACE reads using MiXCR and keeps one entry per CDR3 protein. The data hold about 800,000 distinct CDR3 sequences, with 25% observed a single time. The same data also went into a second study, on T cells of mothers and their children.

Material: blood. These TCRs come from a boy younger than 18 in good health. CDR3s include the opening cysteine and the closing phenylalanine or tryptophan. Fields, in order: V gene, CDR3 length, D gene, J gene, clone size, CDR3 protein, CDR3 DNA. The D gene is left open where the match is weak. Not every row has a clone size; where given, it reads once, few, many or a size class.

TRBV14	15	NA	TRBJ2-7	NA	CASSRRTASSYEQYF	TGTGCCAGCAGCCGGAGAACCGCAAGCTCCTACGAGCAGTACTTC
TRBV12-3/TRBV12-4	14	NA	TRBJ1-3	NA	CASTLATGGNTIYF	TGTGCCAGCACCCTAGCCACCGGAGGAAACACCATATATTTT
TRBV2	17	NA	TRBJ1-1	NA	CASSILDGLIENTEAFF	TGTGCCAGCAGTATCCTGGACGGATTAATAGAGAACACTGAAGCTTTCTTT
TRBV29-1	12	NA	TRBJ2-5	few	CSVRTVGETQYF	TGCAGCGTCCGGACGGTGGGGGAGACCCAGTACTTC
TRBV4-2	17	TRBD2	TRBJ2-3	few	CASNPRLAGGMTDTQYF	TGTGCCAGCAACCCAAGACTAGCGGGAGGAATGACAGATACGCAGTATTTT
TRBV6-5	15	NA	TRBJ2-2	once	CASSYSDRGTGELFF	TGTGCCAGCAGTTACTCAGATCGGGGCACCGGGGAGCTGTTTTTT
TRBV28	16	TRBD2	TRBJ2-2	few	CASSPGTSGYTGELFF	TGTGCCAGCAGTCCGGGGACTAGCGGATACACCGGGGAGCTGTTTTTT
TRBV7-2	15	NA	TRBJ1-4	NA	CASSLEGDTNEKLFF	TGTGCCAGCAGCTTGGAGGGGGATACTAATGAAAAACTGTTTTTT
TRBV5-5	14	NA	TRBJ2-3	few	CASTPGPGTDTQYF	TGTGCCAGCACCCCGGGACCCGGCACAGATACGCAGTATTTT
TRBV11-2	12	NA	TRBJ1-6	few	CASSMRGSPLHF	TGTGCCAGCAGCATGAGAGGGTCACCCCTCCACTTT
TRBV19	17	NA	TRBJ2-3	NA	CASTHTGTTKGKDTQYF	TGTGCCAGTACCCACACCGGGACAACTAAGGGGAAAGATACGCAGTATTTT
TRBV3-1	20	TRBD2	TRBJ2-5	few	CASSQDTRTSGRWGGETQYF	TGTGCCAGCAGCCAAGATACCAGGACTAGCGGGAGGTGGGGGGGAGAGACCCAGTACTTC
TRBV18	12	NA	TRBJ1-4	NA	CASSPPKGKLFF	TGTGCCAGCTCACCACCGAAGGGAAAACTGTTTTTT
TRBV4-1	15	NA	TRBJ1-4	NA	CASSQGSGLNEKLFF	TGCGCCAGCAGCCAAGGTTCGGGGCTTAATGAAAAACTGTTTTTT
TRBV11-2	15	NA	TRBJ2-3	NA	CASSLDGPPQDTQYF	TGTGCCAGCAGCTTAGATGGGCCTCCGCAGGATACGCAGTATTTT
TRBV7-2	16	NA	TRBJ1-3	NA	CASSPQGLPSGNTIYF	TGTGCCAGCAGCCCACAGGGACTGCCCTCTGGAAACACCATATATTTT
TRBV20-1	13	TRBD2	TRBJ2-7	NA	CSARDLAAGGKYF	TGCAGTGCTAGAGATCTCGCGGCGGGGGGGAAGTACTTC
TRBV4-1	15	NA	TRBJ2-7	NA	CASSPILGSLYEQYF	TGCGCCAGCAGCCCTATTCTGGGCTCACTTTACGAGCAGTACTTC
TRBV9	16	TRBD1	TRBJ1-2	few	CASSWSRDRGRYGYTF	TGTGCCAGCAGCTGGTCCCGGGACAGGGGCAGGTATGGCTACACCTTC
TRBV9	15	NA	TRBJ1-2	few	CASSVEGGPNYGYTF	TGTGCCAGCAGCGTAGAGGGGGGGCCCAACTATGGCTACACCTTC
TRBV6-5	14	NA	TRBJ1-6	NA	CASPNTGGYSPLHF	TGTGCCAGCCCCAACACGGGGGGCTATTCACCCCTCCACTTT
TRBV29-1	14	TRBD1	TRBJ1-2	NA	CSAFTLDREYGYTF	TGCAGCGCCTTCACCTTGGACAGGGAGTATGGCTACACCTTC
TRBV4-3	16	TRBD2	TRBJ2-1	NA	CASSQDQLAGRNEQFF	TGCGCCAGCAGCCAAGATCAACTAGCGGGGCGCAATGAGCAGTTCTTC
TRBV11-2	14	NA	TRBJ2-6	few	CASSSAAGANVLTF	TGTGCCAGCAGCTCCGCAGCTGGGGCCAACGTCCTGACTTTC
TRBV25-1	12	TRBD2	TRBJ2-5	few	CASSEYGGAQYF	TGTGCCAGCAGTGAATATGGGGGGGCCCAGTACTTC
TRBV7-9	16	NA	TRBJ1-2	NA	CASSLKGQTTNYGYTF	TGTGCCAGCAGCCTAAAAGGACAGACGACTAACTATGGCTACACCTTC
TRBV28	13	TRBD2	TRBJ2-7	few	CASAAGGRDEQYF	TGTGCCAGCGCCGCGGGGGGTCGTGACGAGCAGTACTTC
TRBV7-3	16	TRBD1	TRBJ1-5	few	CASSRTGTGGFQPQHF	TGTGCCAGCAGCCGTACCGGGACAGGGGGCTTTCAGCCCCAGCATTTT
TRBV12-3/TRBV12-4	14	NA	TRBJ2-7	NA	CASSKGRASYEQYF	TGTGCCAGCAGCAAAGGAAGGGCTTCCTACGAGCAGTACTTC
TRBV20-1	13	NA	TRBJ2-3	NA	CSVRRGSGDTQYF	TGCAGTGTTAGACGAGGGAGCGGAGATACGCAGTATTTT
TRBV6-2/TRBV6-3	12	NA	TRBJ2-7	NA	CASSPSTRAQYF	TGTGCCAGCAGTCCATCGACCCGGGCGCAGTACTTC
TRBV28	17	TRBD1	TRBJ2-1	NA	CASSTSRTGGSYNEQFF	TGTGCCAGCAGTACATCAAGGACAGGGGGCTCCTACAATGAGCAGTTCTTC
TRBV28	15	NA	TRBJ1-5	NA	CASSEHLPSNQPQHF	TGTGCCAGCAGTGAGCATCTTCCGAGCAATCAGCCCCAGCATTTT
TRBV6-1	17	NA	TRBJ2-3	NA	CASSPPQRKFSTDTQYF	TGTGCCAGCAGCCCCCCTCAGCGGAAGTTTAGCACAGATACGCAGTATTTT
TRBV27	16	NA	TRBJ2-1	NA	CASSPPRSAAIGEQFF	TGTGCCAGCAGTCCCCCCCGTAGTGCAGCAATAGGTGAGCAGTTCTTC
TRBV7-2	15	TRBD2	TRBJ2-3	NA	CASSQAGGPPDTQYF	TGTGCCAGCAGCCAAGCGGGGGGGCCCCCAGATACGCAGTATTTT
TRBV27	14	NA	TRBJ2-7	NA	CASSLNSGLGEQYF	TGTGCCAGCAGTTTAAATTCAGGGTTGGGAGAGCAGTACTTC
TRBV28	15	NA	TRBJ2-1	NA	CASHTPGGTYNEQFF	TGTGCCAGCCACACCCCGGGGGGCACTTACAATGAGCAGTTCTTC
TRBV4-3	13	TRBD2	TRBJ2-1	NA	CASPQRGEHEQFF	TGCGCCAGCCCCCAGCGGGGGGAACATGAGCAGTTCTTC
TRBV20-1	14	NA	TRBJ2-2	NA	CSAPRRDVTGELFF	TGCAGTGCCCCCAGGAGGGACGTCACCGGGGAGCTGTTTTTT
TRBV20-1	16	TRBD2	TRBJ2-5	few	CSAPGTSGGAQETQYF	TGCAGTGCTCCCGGGACTAGCGGGGGGGCCCAAGAGACCCAGTACTTC
TRBV29-1	11	NA	TRBJ2-7	many	CSVRGLSEQYF	TGCAGCGTCAGGGGCTTGAGCGAGCAGTACTTC
TRBV27	11	NA	TRBJ2-1	NA	CASSITAGEFF	TGTGCCAGCAGTATCACAGCGGGCGAGTTCTTC
TRBV12-3/TRBV12-4	13	NA	TRBJ2-5	NA	CASSRDVSETQYF	TGTGCCAGCAGTCGGGACGTATCTGAGACCCAGTACTTC
TRBV7-8	13	NA	TRBJ1-1	few	CASSFYRETEAFF	TGTGCCAGCAGCTTCTACAGGGAAACTGAAGCTTTCTTT
TRBV7-9	16	TRBD2	TRBJ2-5	NA	CASSHRTSGGSETQYF	TGTGCCAGCAGCCACCGGACTAGCGGGGGCTCAGAGACCCAGTACTTC
TRBV28	14	NA	TRBJ2-1	NA	CASSLTPFYNEQFF	TGTGCCAGCAGCCTTACGCCCTTCTACAATGAGCAGTTCTTC
TRBV20-1	12	NA	TRBJ2-1	once	CSARAGHNEQFF	TGCAGTGCTAGAGCTGGACACAATGAGCAGTTCTTC
TRBV7-2	15	TRBD2	TRBJ2-5	once	CASSPLSGSGSTQYF	TGTGCCAGCAGCCCACTTAGCGGGAGTGGGTCGACCCAGTACTTC
TRBV11-2	14	NA	TRBJ2-5	many	CASSGTRGWETQYF	TGTGCCAGCAGCGGGACCAGGGGTTGGGAGACCCAGTACTTC
TRBV12-3/TRBV12-4	15	TRBD2	TRBJ2-1	few	CASSPGLAFYNEQFF	TGTGCCAGCAGTCCGGGACTAGCGTTCTACAATGAGCAGTTCTTC